This T cell receptor (beta chain) was profiled in a study of blood T cells in healthy people across ages. CDR1 is SGHRS and CDR2 is YFSETQ in the germline V gene. Trimming cost V 1 base and J 4 bases; bases outside gene matches: 16. This CDR3 region has 18 residues. A sample-barcoded 5' primer and a J-beta primer mix were used in a second PCR of about 7 to 12 cycles. TCRdb reprocessed the 5' RACE reads via MiXCR and lists one record per CDR3 protein. The profile shows about 1.6 million distinct CDR3 sequences, about 31% of them singletons. This clonotype has just a few counts. The sequenced sample was blood. The TCR comes from a woman in her twenties or thirties in good health. The genes are TRBV5-1 and TRBJ1-2; TRBD1 matches at 7 bases. The CDR3 DNA is TGCGCCAGCAGCTTGCATACCGGGACAGAGGGAGCTGGCTATGGCTACACCTTC. Translation gives CASSLHTGTEGAGYGYTF.